One sample yielded the 16 T cell receptor beta chains listed below, sequenced in a study of cytomegalovirus exposure and HLA in healthy donors. Vbeta (60) and Jbeta (13) primers were used in the PCR. Produced via immunoSEQ multiplex PCR; TCRdb's table is partial and in-frame only. The table lists more than 200,000 clones, around 83% of them singletons. Sequenced sample: PBMCs. The receptors here all came from a girl aged 10 to 17 in good health and CMV-seronegative.

V is TRBV5-4 and J is TRBJ2-3; D ambiguous. V dropped 0 bases and J dropped 5 bases, with 4 bases sitting between them. This CDR3 is built from 12 residues. Per germline, CDR1 SGHNT and CDR2 YYREEE (reference sequence). The CDR3 nucleotides read TGTGCCAGCAGCTTGGTTCAAGATACGCAGTATTTT. Residues: CASSLVQDTQYF.

This clone showed up just once. V and J are TRBV6-1 and TRBJ2-7, with D uncertain. The CDR3 contains 13 residues. Germline values: CDR1 MNHNS, CDR2 SASEGT. Trimming stripped 6 bases from V and 3 bases from J, with 12 bases between. Written as DNA, the CDR3 is TGTGCCAGCAGAATAGACGCAGGCTACGAGCAGTACTTC. This gives the protein CASRIDAGYEQYF.

CDR3 sequence reads: CASSYPSGGTTDTQYF. The DNA for the CDR3 is TGTGCCAGCAGTTACCCCTCAGGGGGTACAACAGATACGCAGTATTTT. The chain is built from TRBV6-6 and TRBJ2-3; 7 bases are a match to TRBD1. The germline V gene has CDR1 MNHNY and CDR2 SVGAGI (reference sequence). The CDR3 spans 16 residues. Unmatched junction bases numbered 8, after V lost 2 bases and J lost 3 bases.

This clone was observed a few times. V gene TRBV7-3 combines with J gene TRBJ2-3, with D perhaps matching TRBD1 (6 bases). The CDR3 loop spans 13 amino acids. V shed 1 base and J shed 6 bases, with 8 bases lying between them. In germline, CDR1 is SGHTA, CDR2 FQGTGA. In DNA, the CDR3 is TGTGCCAGCAGCTTAAAAAGGGGGGATACGCAGTATTTT. This sequence encodes CASSLKRGDTQYF.

J is TRBJ2-1 and V is TRBV7-8; TRBD2 agrees at 7 bases. V shed 5 bases and J 3 bases; nucleotides not matched to a gene: 16. This CDR3 has 18 residues. From germline, CDR1 is SGHVS and CDR2 FQNEAQ. The CDR3 DNA is TGTGCCAGCAGCCCTGTCGCGTCTAGCGGAAGGATCTACAATGAGCAGTTCTTC. This encodes CASSPVASSGRIYNEQFF. Based on the CDR3 plus reference TRBV7-8 and TRBJ2-1, the full variable domain is GAGVSQSPRYKVAKRGQDVALRCDPISGHVSLFWYQQALGQGPEFLTYFQNEAQLDKSGLPSDRFFAERPEGSVSTLKIQRTQQEDSAVYLCASSPVASSGRIYNEQFFGPGTRLTVL.

This chain links TRBV19 with TRBJ2-7, with D perhaps matching TRBD1 (6 bases). Trimming took 7 bases from V and 0 from J, leaving 10 bases between them. CDR3 length: 13 amino acids. Germline CDR1 reads LNHDA; CDR2 reads SQIVND (reference sequence). CDR3 protein: CASTDRNSYEQYF. As DNA, the CDR3 is TGTGCCAGTACCGACAGGAACTCCTACGAGCAGTACTTC.

The V and J genes are TRBV5-6 and TRBJ2-5; 9 positions match TRBD1. CDR1 and CDR2 (germline): SGHDT, YYEEEE. This CDR3 region has 18 residues. V lost 8 bases, J lost 1 base, and 18 bases stayed unmatched. DNA of the CDR3: TGTGCCAGTATATCCGGGACAGGGACGTTTTATGGCCAAGAGACCCAGTACTTC. The encoded protein is CASISGTGTFYGQETQYF. The full variable domain, in which reference TRBV5-6 and TRBJ2-5 provide the parts outside the CDR3, is DAGVTQSPTHLIKTRGQQVTLRCSPKSGHDTVSWYQQALGQGPQFIFQYYEEEERQRGNFPDRFSGHQFPNYSSELNVNALLLGDSALYLCASISGTGTFYGQETQYFGPGTRLLVL.

This chain joins TRBV5-1 and TRBJ1-5; D unclear. The CDR3 covers 13 residues. V was clipped by 0 bases and J by 4 bases, with 5 bases between them. Germline V gene data show CDR1 as SGHRS and CDR2 as YFSETQ. CDR3 protein: CASSLDENQPQHF. CDR3 nucleotide sequence: TGCGCCAGCAGCTTGGACGAGAATCAGCCCCAGCATTTT.

The V and J genes are TRBV28 and TRBJ1-5; D may be TRBD1 (6 bases). Germline lookup yields CDR1 MDHEN and CDR2 SYDVKM. The CDR3 consists of 14 residues. Trimming pared 3 bases from V and 8 bases from J, leaving 14 bases between. The CDR3 DNA is TGTGCCAGCAGTTTTGAGACAGGTTTTAAGCCCCAGCATTTT. It specifies CASSFETGFKPQHF.

The CDR3 region is CASSMGPGYTF. The DNA of the CDR3 is TGTGCCAGTAGTATGGGGCCTGGCTACACCTTC. The J gene is TRBJ1-2, the V gene TRBV19, with D possibly being TRBD1 (5 bases). The CDR3 consists of 11 residues. V was trimmed by 3 bases and J by 7 bases, leaving 6 bases between them. Germline CDR1 reads LNHDA; CDR2 reads SQIVND (reference sequence).

The chain employs TRBV11-2 and TRBJ2-7; D is possibly TRBD2 (5 bases). The CDR3 covers 11 residues. Germline assignment: CDR1 SGHAT and CDR2 FQNNGV. V was pared by 4 bases and J by 4 bases, with 5 bases between. The CDR3 here is CASSWTYEQYF. Written as DNA, the CDR3 is TGTGCCAGCAGCTGGACTTACGAGCAGTACTTC.

V usage is TRBV6-1 and J usage is TRBJ1-1; 9 nucleotides match TRBD1. Germline trimming cut 6 bases from V and 3 bases from J; bases unmatched to any gene: 8. The V gene's germline CDR1 is MNHNS and CDR2 SASEGT. This CDR3 is built from 15 residues. The CDR3 is CASSRTGDADTEAFF. CDR3 DNA: TGTGCCAGCAGCAGGACAGGGGACGCGGACACTGAAGCTTTCTTT.

The V call is TRBV4-3, the J call TRBJ2-3; D gene uncertain. The V gene's germline CDR1 is LGHNA and CDR2 YSLEER. This CDR3 contains 17 residues. Trimming removed 1 base from V and 3 bases from J, with 17 bases in between. CDR3 DNA: TGCGCCAGCAGCCAAGGGGTTTCTGCTAGAGAGACAGATACGCAGTATTTT. Amino acids: CASSQGVSARETDTQYF.

This chain links TRBV5-6 with TRBJ2-1, with 12 nucleotides matching TRBD2. Per the germline V gene, CDR1 is SGHDT and CDR2 is YYEEEE. The V and J ends lost 4 bases and 0 bases, in that order; junction bases with no gene match: 11. The CDR3 is 19 residues long. CDR3 region: CASSQIIASGRVSYNEQFF. CDR3 DNA sequence: TGTGCCAGCAGCCAAATTATAGCTAGCGGGAGGGTCTCCTACAATGAGCAGTTCTTC.

The chain has TRBV4-1 and TRBJ1-3; no definite D call. Germline CDR1 MGHRA, CDR2 YSYEKL. The V gene lost 4 bases and the J gene lost 4 bases, with 8 bases spanning the gap. This CDR3 is built from 13 residues. CDR3 sequence (DNA): TGCGCCAGCAGCCCTATTAACGGAAACACCATATATTTT. It translates to CASSPINGNTIYF.

The V gene is TRBV5-1, the J gene TRBJ2-2; D might be TRBD1 (7 bases). CDR3 length equals 16 residues. V lost 1 base to trimming and J lost 4 bases, with 14 bases between them. Germline assignment: CDR1 SGHRS and CDR2 YFSETQ. The CDR3 sequence: CASSLWSQGGTGELFF. The CDR3 nucleotides are TGCGCCAGCAGCTTGTGGTCCCAGGGGGGCACCGGGGAGCTGTTTTTT.